The next 21 T cell receptor beta chains were all read from a single sample in a study of cytomegalovirus exposure and HLA in healthy donors. PCR involved 60 Vbeta and 13 Jbeta primers. Here immunoSEQ multiplex PCR was the method, and the copy in TCRdb shows in-frame clones only, minus some. This sample has 220,000 or so clones, with approximately 85% found just once. The sequencing sample was made of PBMCs. All receptors derive from a middle-aged woman in good health and CMV-seronegative.

The chain joins TRBV27 to TRBJ2-1; 7 nucleotides agree with TRBD1. The CDR3 length is 14 residues. V lost 8 bases, J lost 6 bases, and 10 bases stayed unmatched. CDR1 is MNHEY and CDR2 is SMNVEV in the germline V gene (reference sequence). The CDR3 DNA reads as TGTGCCAGCGCGAGACAGGGTTCTTTCAATGAGCAGTTCTTC. Its protein is CASARQGSFNEQFF.

DNA for the CDR3: TGCGCCAGCAGCTTGGCGGACAGACTTAGCACAGATACGCAGTATTTT. It yields the protein CASSLADRLSTDTQYF. The chain couples TRBV5-1 to TRBJ2-3; tentative D call: TRBD1 (6 bases). This CDR3 region has 16 residues. Germline V gene sequence: CDR1 SGHRS, CDR2 YFSETQ. V was clipped by 0 bases and J by 0 bases, with 11 bases between them.

The chain recombines TRBV27 with TRBJ2-1; D perhaps matches TRBD1 (5 bases). The V and J ends lost 5 bases and 9 bases respectively, with 11 bases between them. The CDR3 is 12 amino acids. Germline CDR1 is MNHEY and CDR2 is SMNVEV (reference sequence). The CDR3 region is CASSVRGTEQFF. The CDR3, as DNA: TGTGCCAGCAGTGTTAGGGGTACTGAGCAGTTCTTC.

This sequence joins TRBV5-8 and TRBJ2-1, with TRBD2 matching 12 bases. This CDR3 has 16 residues. The V segment lost 6 bases and the J segment 6 bases; nucleotides outside the gene matches: 10. CDR1 SGHTS and CDR2 YDEGEE come from the germline V gene. The CDR3 DNA sequence: TGTGCCAGCATCCTCTTCGAGGGACTAGCGGGCAATGAGCAGTTCTTC. It yields the protein CASILFEGLAGNEQFF.

The chain joins TRBV7-9 to TRBJ1-5; TRBD1 is a possible D gene (6 bases). With 1 base removed from V and 4 bases from J, the gap between germline ends came to 11 bases. Germline CDR1 and CDR2: SEHNR and FQNEAQ (reference sequence). There are 15 residues in the CDR3. The CDR3 DNA is TGTGCCAGCAGCTTAGGGCAGGGGCTAAATCAGCCCCAGCATTTT. It encodes CASSLGQGLNQPQHF.

This chain joins TRBV7-9 and TRBJ2-1; 8 bases are a match to TRBD1. CDR3 size: 14 residues. The V segment lost 3 bases and the J segment 7 bases; nucleotides outside the gene matches: 5. Germline lookup yields CDR1 SEHNR and CDR2 FQNEAQ (reference sequence). CDR3 sequence: CASSLAGGLNEQFF. CDR3 nucleotide sequence: TGTGCCAGCAGCTTGGCAGGGGGCCTTAATGAGCAGTTCTTC.

The genes are TRBV5-1 and TRBJ2-7; 8 nucleotides line up with TRBD2. Germline CDR1 SGHRS, CDR2 YFSETQ. V lost 1 base, J lost 4 bases, and 1 base stayed unmatched. The CDR3 runs to 13 residues. CDR3 loop: CASSLSSGYEQYF. As DNA, the CDR3 is TGCGCCAGCAGCTTGTCTAGCGGGTACGAGCAGTACTTC.

Comment on this clone: An end of the junction differs from the germline gene, which may be a read error. The V call is TRBV5-4, the J call TRBJ2-7; no definite D call. Germline V gene sequence: CDR1 SGHNT, CDR2 YYREEE (reference sequence). CDR3 length: 13 amino acids. CDR3 in amino acids: CANSLDLLSEQYF. The DNA for the CDR3 is TGTGCCAACAGCTTGGACCTCCTCAGCGAGCAGTACTTC.

V gene TRBV6-5 combines with J gene TRBJ2-7; 9 bases align to TRBD2. V lost 7 bases, J lost 3 bases, and 7 bases stayed unmatched. The CDR3 length is 14 residues. CDR1 MNHEY and CDR2 SVGAGI come from the germline V gene. The CDR3 DNA reads as TGTGCCAGCACCCGCGGGAGGGGGGACTACGAGCAGTACTTC. Its protein product is CASTRGRGDYEQYF.

DNA for the CDR3: TGCGCCAGCAGCACCTCGGAGGGCAATCAGCCCCAGCATTTT. Its translation is CASSTSEGNQPQHF. This chain joins TRBV4-1 and TRBJ1-5; D uncertain. Deletions cut 5 bases from V and 2 bases from J, with 10 bases between. CDR1 MGHRA and CDR2 YSYEKL come from the germline V gene. The CDR3 runs to 14 residues.

The rearrangement links TRBV7-9 to TRBJ2-7; tentative D call: TRBD1 (8 bases). Germline CDR1 and CDR2: SEHNR and FQNEAQ (reference sequence). V was trimmed by 5 bases and J by 11 bases, leaving 19 bases between them. The CDR3 sequence is 13 residues long. The CDR3 nucleotides are TGTGCCAGCAGCCGCGGACAGGGAGGGGTCAAGTACTTC. This encodes CASSRGQGGVKYF.

The rearrangement joins TRBV7-8 to TRBJ2-7; 8 bases map to TRBD1. J lost 5 bases, V lost 0 bases, and 15 bases had no gene match. Germline-derived CDR1 and CDR2 are SGHVS and FQNEAQ. The CDR3 spans 18 residues. The CDR3 sequence: CASSLAARGRWRIDEQYF. CDR3 nucleotide sequence: TGTGCCAGCAGCTTAGCAGCCAGGGGGCGTTGGCGGATAGACGAGCAGTACTTC.

V usage is TRBV28 and J usage is TRBJ1-2; 7 positions match TRBD1. The CDR3 extends over 15 amino acids. CDR1 and CDR2 from the germline V gene are MDHEN and SYDVKM. V dropped 5 bases and J dropped 4; count of bases not matched to a gene: 10. The CDR3 coding sequence is TGTGCCAGCAGTGTGACAGGGCTTAACTCCTATGGCTACACCTTC. Its translation: CASSVTGLNSYGYTF.

The chain employs TRBV19 and TRBJ2-1; 7 bases line up with TRBD2. This CDR3 contains 12 residues. The J segment lost 9 bases and the V segment lost 3 bases, leaving 2 bases of the junction unmatched. CDR1 is LNHDA and CDR2 is SQIVND in the germline V gene (reference sequence). CDR3 sequence reads: CASSIGRGEQFF. CDR3 bases: TGTGCCAGTAGTATTGGGAGGGGTGAGCAGTTCTTC.

The sample holds a few counts of this clone. The chain is built from TRBV7-2 and TRBJ2-3, with 14 positions matching TRBD2. The CDR3 runs to 15 residues. V trimming: 6 bases; J trimming: 5 bases; junction bases outside the gene matches: 4. Germline V gene sequence: CDR1 SGHTA, CDR2 FQGNSA. The CDR3: CASRPTSGRGDTQYF. The CDR3 region has the DNA TGTGCCAGCAGGCCGACTAGCGGGAGGGGAGATACGCAGTATTTT.

This clone has just a few counts. The chain couples TRBV5-8 to TRBJ1-1, with TRBD1 as a possible D gene (6 bases). The CDR3 loop spans 15 amino acids. Trimming left V 5 bases short and J 4 bases short, with 18 bases between. In germline, CDR1 is SGHTS, CDR2 YDEGEE. This CDR3 is CASRALHTGITEAFF. The CDR3 DNA is TGTGCCAGCAGGGCTCTACATACAGGGATCACTGAAGCTTTCTTT.

This chain links TRBV11-2 with TRBJ2-3, with 12 nucleotides matching TRBD2. This CDR3 has 15 residues. J lost 0 bases, V lost 5 bases, and 0 bases had no gene match. From germline, CDR1 is SGHAT and CDR2 FQNNGV. The CDR3 bases are TGTGCCAGCAGCGGGACTAGCGGGAGCACAGATACGCAGTATTTT. Protein sequence: CASSGTSGSTDTQYF. Using reference TRBV11-2 and TRBJ2-3 for the parts outside the CDR3, the full variable domain is EAGVAQSPRYKIIEKRQSVAFWCNPISGHATLYWYQQILGQGPKLLIQFQNNGVVDDSQLPKDRFSAERLKGVDSTLKIQPAKLEDSAVYLCASSGTSGSTDTQYFGPGTRLTVL.

The DNA for the CDR3 is TGCGCCACCGGAGGCGGTAGCTCCTATAATTCACCCCTCCACTTT. Translation gives CATGGGSSYNSPLHF. The chain links TRBV10-2 to TRBJ1-6, with D hard to call. Trimming left V 10 bases short and J 0 bases short, with 13 bases between. The CDR3 totals 15 residues. In germline, CDR1 is WSHSY, CDR2 SAAADI.

A note on this clone: At one end the junction does not follow the germline gene, possibly because of a read error. The gene calls are TRBV10-1 and TRBJ2-2; possibly TRBD1 for D (6 bases). Germline assignment: CDR1 WNHNN and CDR2 SYGVQD (reference sequence). The CDR3 is 12 amino acids. CDR3 in DNA: TGCGCCAGCAGCAGGGGTACCGGGGAGCTGTCTTTT. This encodes CASSRGTGELSF.

The chain employs TRBV5-1 and TRBJ2-5; D is possibly TRBD2 (6 bases). CDR1 and CDR2 from the germline V gene are SGHRS and YFSETQ. V was cut by 1 base and J by 11 bases, with 27 bases left in between. CDR3 length: 17 amino acids. The CDR3 region has the DNA TGCGCCAGCAGCTTGCTCGGGAGCCTAGGGCTCGGGGGTGAGCAGTACTTC. Residues: CASSLLGSLGLGGEQYF.

Regarding this clone: One junction end disagrees with the germline gene, perhaps due to a read error. The CDR3 is CSSSQTDRGEAEAFF. CDR3 coding DNA: TGTTCCAGCAGCCAAACTGACAGGGGAGAGGCTGAAGCTTTCTTT. The chain links TRBV7-9 to TRBJ1-1, with 8 bases fitting TRBD1. This CDR3 is built from 15 residues. The V gene's germline CDR1 is SEHNR and CDR2 FQNEAQ (reference sequence).